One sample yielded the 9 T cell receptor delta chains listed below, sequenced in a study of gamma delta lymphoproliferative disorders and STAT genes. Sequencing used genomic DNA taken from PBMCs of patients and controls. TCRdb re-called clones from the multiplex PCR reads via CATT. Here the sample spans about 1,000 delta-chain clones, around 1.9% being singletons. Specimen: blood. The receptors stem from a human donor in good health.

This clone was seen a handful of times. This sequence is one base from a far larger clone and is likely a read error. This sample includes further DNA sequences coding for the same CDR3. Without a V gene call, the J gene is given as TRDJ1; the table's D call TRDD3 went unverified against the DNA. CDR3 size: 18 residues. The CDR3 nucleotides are TGTGCTTCATTGTGCCTTCCTACAGCGCTGGGGAACGGTGGTCAACTCATCTTT. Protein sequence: CASLCLPTALGNGGQLIF.

CDR3 sequence reads: CACDLLGDGDKLIF. The CDR3 nucleotides are TGTGCCTGTGACCTACTGGGGGATGGCGATAAACTCATCTTT. The chain is built from TRDV2 and TRDJ1, with 10 bases lining up with TRDD3. Trimming cost V 3 bases and J 4 bases; bases outside gene matches: 4. This CDR3 contains 14 residues. The V gene's germline CDR1 is GEAIGNYY and CDR2 EKD.

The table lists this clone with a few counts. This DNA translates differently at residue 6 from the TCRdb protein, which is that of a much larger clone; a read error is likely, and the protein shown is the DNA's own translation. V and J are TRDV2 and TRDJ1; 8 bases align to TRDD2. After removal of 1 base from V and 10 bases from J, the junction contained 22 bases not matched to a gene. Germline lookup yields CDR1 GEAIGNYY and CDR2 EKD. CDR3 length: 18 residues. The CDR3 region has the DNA TGTGCCTGTGACACTGCTTCCTACGGTGCATCAACCCCCGAGGGACTCATCTTT. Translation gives CACDTASYGASTPEGLIF.

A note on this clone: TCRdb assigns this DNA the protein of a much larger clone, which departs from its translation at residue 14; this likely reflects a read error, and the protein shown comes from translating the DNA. This chain's CDR3 is CACDTALGVGSWDARQMFF. The CDR3 coding sequence is TGTGCCTGTGACACCGCGCTGGGGGTAGGCTCCTGGGACGCCCGACAGATGTTTTTC. The rearrangement joins TRDV2 to TRDJ3, with 7 positions matching TRDD3. This CDR3 contains 19 residues. Germline V gene sequence: CDR1 GEAIGNYY, CDR2 EKD.

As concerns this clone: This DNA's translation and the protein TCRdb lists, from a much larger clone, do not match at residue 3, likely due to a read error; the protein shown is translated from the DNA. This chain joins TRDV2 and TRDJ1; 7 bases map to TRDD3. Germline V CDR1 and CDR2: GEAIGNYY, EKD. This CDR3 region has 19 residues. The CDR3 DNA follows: TGTGCCCGTGACACCGTCCGAGTTGGGGGACTTTTTGACACCGATAAACTCATCTTT. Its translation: CARDTVRVGGLFDTDKLIF.

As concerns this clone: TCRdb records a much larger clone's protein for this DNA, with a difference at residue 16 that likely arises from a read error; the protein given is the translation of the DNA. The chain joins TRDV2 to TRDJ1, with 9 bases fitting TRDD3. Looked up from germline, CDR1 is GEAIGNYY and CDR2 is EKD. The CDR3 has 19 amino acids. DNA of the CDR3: TGTGCCTGTGACACGGTTATTCCGTCTACTGGGGGAGGCACCGATAGACTCATCTTT. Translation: CACDTVIPSTGGGTDRLIF.

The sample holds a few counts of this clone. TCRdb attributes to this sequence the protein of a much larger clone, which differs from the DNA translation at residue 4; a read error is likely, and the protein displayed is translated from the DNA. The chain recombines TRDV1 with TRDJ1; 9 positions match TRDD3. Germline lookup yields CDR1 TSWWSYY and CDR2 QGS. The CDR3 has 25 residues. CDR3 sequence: CALEELHVRVPSYWGTFPTGDKLIF. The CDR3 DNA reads TGTGCTCTTGAGGAACTCCACGTTCGTGTTCCTTCATACTGGGGGACTTTTCCCACGGGCGATAAACTCATCTTT.

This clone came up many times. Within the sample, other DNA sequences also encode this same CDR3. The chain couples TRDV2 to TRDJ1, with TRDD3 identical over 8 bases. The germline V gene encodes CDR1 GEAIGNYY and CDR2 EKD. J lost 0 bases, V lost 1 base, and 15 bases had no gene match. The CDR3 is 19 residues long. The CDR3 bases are TGTGCCTGTGACACGGTTATTCCGTCTACTGGGGGGTACACCGATAAACTCATCTTT. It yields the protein CACDTVIPSTGGYTDKLIF.

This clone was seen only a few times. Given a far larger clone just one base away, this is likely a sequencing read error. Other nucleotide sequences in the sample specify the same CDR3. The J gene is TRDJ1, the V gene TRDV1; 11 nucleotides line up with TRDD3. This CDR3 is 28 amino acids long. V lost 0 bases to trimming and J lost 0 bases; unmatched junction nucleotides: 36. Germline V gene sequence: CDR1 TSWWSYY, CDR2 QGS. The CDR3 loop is CALGELEGPNSWPTITWGIRPNTDKLIF. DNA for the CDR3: TGTGCTCTTGGGGAACTAGAGGGGCCCAATTCATGGCCTACAATAACTTGGGGGATACGCCCTAACACCGATAAACTCATCTTT.